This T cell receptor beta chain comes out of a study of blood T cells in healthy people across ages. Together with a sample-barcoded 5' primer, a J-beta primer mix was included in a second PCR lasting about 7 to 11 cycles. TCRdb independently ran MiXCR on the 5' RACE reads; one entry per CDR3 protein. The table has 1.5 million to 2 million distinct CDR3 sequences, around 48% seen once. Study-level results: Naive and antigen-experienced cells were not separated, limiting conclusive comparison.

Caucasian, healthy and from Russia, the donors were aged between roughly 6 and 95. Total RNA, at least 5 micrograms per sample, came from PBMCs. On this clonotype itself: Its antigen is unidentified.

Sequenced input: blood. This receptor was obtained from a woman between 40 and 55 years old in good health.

CDR3 nucleotides: TGTGCCATCAGTGAGTCGACCAGTAACTATGGCTACACCTTC. Amino acid sequence: CAISESTSNYGYTF. This chain uses TRBV10-3 with TRBJ1-2; the D is unclear. Trimming took off 0 bases at V and 1 base at J, with 6 bases between the two ends. The CDR3 sequence is 14 residues long. Germline V gene lookup returns CDR1 ENHRY and CDR2 SYGVKD.